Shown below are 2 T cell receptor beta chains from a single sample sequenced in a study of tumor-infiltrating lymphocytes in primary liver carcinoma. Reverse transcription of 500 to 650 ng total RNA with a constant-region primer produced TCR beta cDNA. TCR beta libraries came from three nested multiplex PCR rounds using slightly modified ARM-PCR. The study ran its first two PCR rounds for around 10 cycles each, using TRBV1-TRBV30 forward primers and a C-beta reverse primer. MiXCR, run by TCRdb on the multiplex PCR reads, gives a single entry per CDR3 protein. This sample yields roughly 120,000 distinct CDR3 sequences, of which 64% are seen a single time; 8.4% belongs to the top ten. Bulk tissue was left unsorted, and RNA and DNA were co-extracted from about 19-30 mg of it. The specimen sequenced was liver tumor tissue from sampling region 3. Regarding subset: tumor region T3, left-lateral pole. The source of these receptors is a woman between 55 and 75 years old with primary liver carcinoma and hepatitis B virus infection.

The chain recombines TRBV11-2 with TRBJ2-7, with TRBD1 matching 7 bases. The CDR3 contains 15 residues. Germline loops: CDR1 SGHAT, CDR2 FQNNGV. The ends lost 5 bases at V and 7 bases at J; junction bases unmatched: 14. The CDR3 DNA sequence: TGTGCCAGCAGCCTCAAAGGGACAGTCTCAGGGGAGCAGTACTTC. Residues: CASSLKGTVSGEQYF. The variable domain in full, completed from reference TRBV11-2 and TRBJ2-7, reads EAGVAQSPRYKIIEKRQSVAFWCNPISGHATLYWYQQILGQGPKLLIQFQNNGVVDDSQLPKDRFSAERLKGVDSTLKIQPAKLEDSAVYLCASSLKGTVSGEQYFGPGTRLTVT.

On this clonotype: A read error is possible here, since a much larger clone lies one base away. The CDR3 DNA reads TGTGCCAGCAATACCGGGACAATCTATGGCTACACCTTC. This gives the protein CASNTGTIYGYTF. The V and J genes are TRBV6-5 and TRBJ1-2, with D possibly TRBD1 on 6 matching bases. Trimming removed 7 bases at V and 4 bases at J, with 13 bases between. The germline V gene encodes CDR1 MNHEY and CDR2 SVGAGI. The CDR3 totals 13 residues.